Listed below are T cell receptor beta chains from one sample, sequenced in a study of shared clonotypes between healthy human individuals. The protocol was immunoSEQ multiplex PCR, while the TCRdb copy is restricted to in-frame clones and leaves out a portion. This sample has 2,500,000 or so clones, with around 93% found just once. Material for sequencing was naive CD4+ T cells from PBMCs. The receptor source for this set is a man aged 18 to 29 in good health. Some clones in this sample may be carry-over from other donors' samples. The conserved cysteine and the conserved F or W are not part of the CDR3 here. Fields, in order: D gene, J gene, V gene, clone size, CDR3 protein. The D gene is left open where the match is weak. Part of the rows lack a size; the others show once, few, many or a class for expanded clones.

D: .
J: TRBJ1-4
V: TRBV9
size: few
CDR3: ASASAGEKLF

D: .
J: TRBJ2-2
V: TRBV4-2
size: .
CDR3: ASSQGLWMEGTLANTGELF

D: .
J: TRBJ2-1
V: TRBV7-2
size: .
CDR3: ASSLAAGQGASGRVRDEQF

D: .
J: TRBJ2-4
V: TRBV13
size: few
CDR3: ASSLLGEQNIQY

D: .
J: TRBJ2-7
V: TRBV27
size: .
CDR3: ASSFGPLDYYEQY

D: .
J: TRBJ2-1
V: TRBV2
size: .
CDR3: ASRLKVGGFKNEQF

D: .
J: TRBJ2-2
V: TRBV6-1
size: .
CDR3: ASSVANTGELF

D: TRBD1
J: TRBJ2-1
V: TRBV4-2
size: .
CDR3: ASSPLGQGLDLSSYNEQF

D: .
J: TRBJ2-4
V: TRBV6-4
size: .
CDR3: ASSDAGGIQY

D: .
J: TRBJ2-7
V: TRBV6-1
size: .
CDR3: ASSVAWGEQY

D: .
J: TRBJ2-3
V: TRBV7-9
size: .
CDR3: ASSLASGIEDTQY

D: TRBD1
J: TRBJ2-7
V: TRBV28
size: .
CDR3: ASSPGTGYEQY

D: .
J: TRBJ2-7
V: TRBV6-5
size: .
CDR3: ASSYVAGSFYEQY

D: TRBD2
J: TRBJ2-2
V: TRBV6-6
size: .
CDR3: ASSRTTTSGGRELF

D: .
J: TRBJ2-7
V: TRBV7-6
size: .
CDR3: ASSLATGVTYEQY

D: .
J: TRBJ1-1
V: TRBV6-6
size: .
CDR3: ASIATGLYLTEAF

D: .
J: TRBJ1-1
V: TRBV6-1
size: .
CDR3: ASSGGRLDTEAF

D: .
J: TRBJ2-5
V: TRBV28
size: .
CDR3: ARGGGLLETQY

D: TRBD2
J: TRBJ2-1
V: TRBV28
size: .
CDR3: ASSLGTGLAGGGEQF

D: .
J: TRBJ1-3
V: TRBV6-1
size: once
CDR3: ASTPGGAGGNTIY

D: .
J: TRBJ2-4
V: TRBV29-1
size: once
CDR3: SVEGGQALAKNIQY

D: .
J: TRBJ1-2
V: TRBV6-5
size: .
CDR3: ASRDTANYGYT

D: TRBD1
J: TRBJ2-7
V: TRBV7-2
size: .
CDR3: ASTLQGTGGYEQY

D: .
J: TRBJ1-1
V: TRBV30
size: .
CDR3: AWSWMNTEAF

D: TRBD1
J: TRBJ1-1
V: TRBV11-2
size: few
CDR3: ASSIRTGGGGEAF

D: .
J: TRBJ1-1
V: TRBV9
size: .
CDR3: ASSARTRGGTEAF

D: .
J: TRBJ2-1
V: TRBV5-4
size: .
CDR3: ASSFREAGDEQF

D: .
J: TRBJ2-7
V: TRBV28
size: .
CDR3: ASSPTPSLPYEQY

D: .
J: TRBJ2-3
V: TRBV28
size: .
CDR3: ASRRIGGRTDTQY

D: TRBD1
J: TRBJ1-1
V: TRBV4-3
size: .
CDR3: ASSRGQAVTEAF

D: TRBD2
J: TRBJ2-2
V: TRBV7-2
size: .
CDR3: ASSLTALAGNTGELF

D: TRBD2
J: TRBJ2-1
V: TRBV11-2
size: once
CDR3: ASSLVAGGINEQF

D: .
J: TRBJ1-1
V: TRBV28
size: .
CDR3: ASIQGWNTEAF

D: TRBD1
J: TRBJ1-1
V: TRBV18
size: .
CDR3: ASSEGQGKNTEAF

D: .
J: TRBJ2-1
V: TRBV5-1
size: .
CDR3: ASSLDTPPNEQF

D: TRBD1
J: TRBJ2-7
V: TRBV28
size: .
CDR3: ASRPPGQSVTYEQY

D: .
J: TRBJ1-3
V: TRBV6-1
size: few
CDR3: ASSRQQQDTIY

D: .
J: TRBJ2-5
V: TRBV5-1
size: once
CDR3: ASSLEVGKETQY

D: TRBD2
J: TRBJ2-1
V: TRBV7-2
size: .
CDR3: ASSLLRLAGDQF

D: TRBD1
J: TRBJ2-7
V: TRBV28
size: .
CDR3: ASLEGTGFSYEQY

D: .
J: TRBJ1-1
V: TRBV19
size: .
CDR3: ASTLGQLNTEAF

D: .
J: TRBJ1-4
V: TRBV2
size: once
CDR3: ASMGGRGEKLF

D: .
J: TRBJ2-1
V: TRBV6-1
size: few
CDR3: ASSEAGGTYNEQF

D: TRBD2
J: TRBJ2-2
V: TRBV7-9
size: .
CDR3: ASSLHGTRIIRELF

D: .
J: TRBJ1-4
V: TRBV4-1
size: .
CDR3: ASSQEWRGINEKLF

D: .
J: TRBJ2-1
V: TRBV11-1
size: .
CDR3: ASSLYRAGWSSYNEQF

D: TRBD1
J: TRBJ1-5
V: TRBV4-2
size: .
CDR3: ASSRNRGPNQPQH

D: .
J: TRBJ2-4
V: TRBV28
size: .
CDR3: ASSLDSLIAKNIQY

D: .
J: TRBJ1-1
V: TRBV7-2
size: once
CDR3: ASSPGGRAEEAF

D: TRBD2
J: TRBJ2-5
V: TRBV5-1
size: .
CDR3: ASHTGTSGIQETQY

D: .
J: TRBJ1-3
V: TRBV7-8
size: .
CDR3: ASSLYLGLQGNTIY

D: TRBD1
J: TRBJ1-2
V: TRBV7-9
size: .
CDR3: ASIEGGLNYGYT

D: TRBD2
J: TRBJ2-3
V: TRBV28
size: .
CDR3: ASSLLGGRPHTQY

D: TRBD2
J: TRBJ2-3
V: TRBV15
size: once
CDR3: ATSPRGSGNYADTQY